Listed below are T cell receptor beta chains from one sample, sequenced in a study of Graves' ophthalmopathy and Graves' hyperthyroidism. MiXCR, run by TCRdb on the multiplex PCR reads, gives a single entry per CDR3 protein. The sample consists of roughly 350,000 distinct CDR3 sequences, about a sixth of them appearing once. The sequencing sample was made of peripheral blood. These receptors were obtained from an adult woman with stable Graves' hyperthyroidism. Both conserved end residues are trimmed from each CDR3. The D gene is left open where the match is weak. A clone size is listed for some rows: how often the clone was seen (once, few, many), or a class if it is expanded.

d_call	clone_size	v_call	j_call	cdr3_length	cdr3_aa
.	many	TRBV28	TRBJ2-5	12	ASSPPRKGETQY
.	many	TRBV7-8	TRBJ2-2	13	ASSLWTGNTGELF
TRBD1	many	TRBV6-5	TRBJ1-1	13	ASSQTGGLNTEAF
TRBD1	.	TRBV2	TRBJ2-2	12	ASTLTGSTGELF
.	many	TRBV6-5	TRBJ1-5	11	ATGTTLNQPQH
.	many	TRBV12-3/TRBV12-4	TRBJ1-1	12	ASSLHLLNTEAF
TRBD1	many	TRBV2	TRBJ1-1	14	ASSESTVRGLGEAF
.	many	TRBV6-2/TRBV6-3	TRBJ1-5	12	ASRLTGLLQPQH
.	many	TRBV15	TRBJ2-7	15	ATSREPAANTDYEQY
TRBD1	many	TRBV12-3/TRBV12-4	TRBJ1-1	13	ASSGDRGRSGEAF
.	many	TRBV18	TRBJ2-5	12	ASSPPSSQETQY
.	.	TRBV12-3/TRBV12-4	TRBJ2-7	12	ASWDRTSSYEQY
TRBD2	many	TRBV4-2	TRBJ2-5	15	ASSQGTGLADQETQY
TRBD1	many	TRBV6-1	TRBJ1-1	12	ASTFGTGVTEAF
TRBD1	few	TRBV3-1	TRBJ2-7	15	ASSQGTGTADLRGQY
.	many	TRBV6-1	TRBJ1-1	12	ASSEVHRDTEAF
.	many	TRBV11-2	TRBJ1-3	14	ASSLVRETSGNTIY
.	many	TRBV30	TRBJ2-5	11	AWSVQGLETQY
TRBD2	many	TRBV11-2	TRBJ2-5	14	ASSQRGAGVGETQY
.	many	TRBV7-2	TRBJ1-2	10	ASSSSVFGYT
TRBD2	many	TRBV28	TRBJ2-5	12	ASSFSGSLKTQY
.	many	TRBV6-1	TRBJ2-2	11	ASSENEAGELF
TRBD1	many	TRBV15	TRBJ2-3	13	ATSPRDREADTQY
.	many	TRBV5-1	TRBJ2-7	12	ASSLEGRVYEQY
.	few	TRBV5-1	TRBJ2-5	12	ASSLAQGGKTQY
.	.	TRBV29-1	TRBJ2-2	13	SVIIPGENTGELF
.	many	TRBV6-5	TRBJ2-7	13	ASSYSTTGTYEQY
.	many	TRBV5-1	TRBJ2-7	14	ASSLGLGALTGEQY
TRBD1	many	TRBV28	TRBJ2-5	13	ASNPQGARQETQY
.	many	TRBV24-1	TRBJ1-2	13	ATSDFSEGGNGYT
.	many	TRBV30	TRBJ1-6	11	AWSDGAGSPLH
.	.	TRBV29-1	TRBJ1-2	9	SVPQGNGYT
TRBD2	many	TRBV7-8	TRBJ2-7	15	ASSLNSGLAGSYEQY
.	few	TRBV7-8	TRBJ1-3	14	ASSQRTFHSGNTIY
.	many	TRBV24-1	TRBJ1-5	13	ATSDSGAGNQPQH
TRBD1	many	TRBV2	TRBJ2-2	12	ASAGQGRSGELF
TRBD2	many	TRBV20-1	TRBJ2-4	15	SARDLLGSGSVHIQY
.	many	TRBV12-3/TRBV12-4	TRBJ1-5	17	ASSLITSWSELSNQPQH
.	many	TRBV12-3/TRBV12-4	TRBJ1-1	14	ASSFAHRAPKTEAF
.	many	TRBV5-1	TRBJ2-2	10	ASRVNTGELF
.	many	TRBV29-1	TRBJ2-7	12	SVRVSQLSYEQY